The sequence of this T cell receptor (beta chain) was determined in a study of blood T cell repertoires in COVID-19. Study-wide context: Acute and convalescent COVID-19 samples came from the United States, Italy and Spain. PBMCs, B-cell-depleted T cells, or T cells provided the cDNA or gDNA that made up the material.

Per the study methods: Amplified reference gene primers provided the basis for estimating nucleated cell counts. Clones were read by immunoSEQ multiplex PCR, and TCRdb kept only the in-frame ones, dropping some. The V and J calls and clone size were taken over from that table, and D and trimming were inferred from the DNA. The table has over 250,000 clones, under 90% seen once. The sequencing input was peripheral blood. This receptor was identified in a man aged 50 to 59 with acute or convalescent COVID-19.

The CDR3 spells CASSPSVTQYF. In DNA form, the CDR3 reads TGTGCCAGCAGTCCCAGTGTTACGCAGTATTTT. The V gene is TRBV28, the J gene TRBJ2-3; no definite D call. The CDR3 contains 11 residues. V lost 5 bases and J 8 bases, leaving 8 bases between the germline ends. Germline CDR1 is MDHEN and CDR2 is SYDVKM.